This entry is about one TCR beta chain. Other nucleotide sequences from this sample produce the same CDR3. The record originates from a study of shared clonotypes between healthy human individuals. Trimming took off 6 bases at V and 1 base at J, with 4 bases between the two ends. CDR1 MNHNY and CDR2 SVGAGI come from the germline V gene (reference sequence). This CDR3 is 11 amino acids long. Clones were sequenced by immunoSEQ multiplex PCR, and TCRdb holds only the in-frame ones, with some missing. The table lists over 2,000,000 clones, 80% to 95% of them singletons. CD8 cells regarded as naive lacked CD45RO, were positively chosen for CCR7, and omitted terminally differentiated effector memory CD45RA+ cells.

The origin of this receptor is a man younger than 30 in good health. Some clones in this sample may be carry-over from other donors' samples. This sequence joins TRBV6-6 and TRBJ2-7; D gene unclear. Specimen: naive CD8+ T cells from PBMCs. The CDR3 sequence: CASRESYEQYF. The DNA of the CDR3 is TGTGCCAGCAGGGAGTCCTACGAGCAGTACTTC.